The 2 T cell receptor beta chains below were found in one sample sequenced in a study of T cell responses to AZD1222 COVID-19 vaccine. The method was immunoSEQ multiplex PCR; TCRdb's version includes in-frame clones alone and lacks a portion of them. In the table there are roughly 99,000 clones, 80% to 95% of which are singletons. Sequences were derived from peripheral blood, sampled 28 days after the second AZD1222 dose. The receptors were gathered from an adult who received the AZD1222 COVID-19 vaccine.

The chain couples TRBV7-8 to TRBJ1-1; a weak D match, TRBD1 (6 bases). The CDR3 contains 15 residues. The V and J ends lost 3 bases and 1 base respectively, with 12 bases between them. Germline lookup yields CDR1 SGHVS and CDR2 FQNEAQ. The CDR3 spells CASSLERQANTEAFF. CDR3 DNA sequence: TGTGCCAGCAGCTTGGAGCGACAGGCGAACACTGAAGCTTTCTTT.

This chain connects TRBV6-2 or TRBV6-3 to TRBJ2-2; 13 positions match TRBD2. The CDR3 covers 16 residues. V shed 4 bases and J 7 bases; nucleotides not matched to a gene: 6. The V gene's germline CDR1 is MNHEY and CDR2 SVGEGT. The CDR3 DNA reads TGTGCCAGCAGTTTCGGGACTAGCGGGAACGGCGGGGAGCTGTTTTTT. It codes for CASSFGTSGNGGELFF.